This entry concerns a single T cell receptor beta chain. The sample holds a few counts of this clonotype. Its antigen has not been determined. Per-nucleotide qualities are absent, and no much larger clonotype sits a single base away. From the cysteine through the phenylalanine, the CDR3 covers 16 amino acids. The read is trimmed to its CDR3 DNA, 48 bases read in frame from base 1. At the junction V is shortened by 3 bases and J by 1 base; bases outside the gene matches: 9. Reading the germline V gene (reference sequence) gives CDR1 DFQATT and CDR2 SNEGSKA. The entry originates in a study of blood T cells in healthy people across ages (dated by TCRdb to between 2014 and 2016). Regarding the research as a whole: In model experiments, template switching captured about one uniquely barcoded TCR beta cDNA molecule for every two T cells. The donors were divided into four age groups: young (average about 15 years), middle-aged (approximately 39), aged (about 62) and long-lived (nearly 85). To track age-related changes in TCR beta repertoire diversity, the study relied on deep sequencing normalized with unique cDNA molecular identifiers. To avoid experimental bias, donors of different ages were randomly spread across the sequencing lanes. The study analyzed two additional independent replicas of 1 million unique cDNA reads from the same blood draw for two donors, one aged 18 to 29 and one aged 80 or older. Study-level results and caveats: Since profiling was done on bulk unsorted PBMCs, naive and antigen-experienced compartments could not be conclusively compared. The percentage of naive T cells measured by flow cytometry correlated strongly with observed TCR beta diversity. Because the CMV infection status of the donors was unknown, age-related changes in expanded clonotypes may potentially have been confounded. Compared with the aged group, more naive CD4+ T cells, fewer expanded clones and increased TCR diversity were shown by the long-lived group, suggesting age selection. Estimates of total diversity based on one million sequenced T cells were regarded as lower bounds and as underestimates. As age increased, observed TCR beta diversity per million T cells dropped in a roughly linear way, and a significant reduction was already evident by age about 40.

Libraries were built with 5' RACE. TCRdb records Illumina HiSeq 2500 as the sequencer. A second roughly 6 to 12 cycle PCR used a sample-barcoded 5' primer and a J-beta primer mix. A template-switch 5' adaptor carrying 12 random nucleotides introduced a unique molecular identifier onto each TCR beta cDNA molecule. Each sample yielded at least 2.5 million CDR3-containing paired-end reads. All of the RNA was converted into first-strand cDNA using the Mint cDNA synthesis kit, with a TRBC-specific oligonucleotide serving as the primer. Following uracil-DNA glycosylase treatment, a first 18-cycle PCR with universal primers M1SS and BC2_uni_R was performed on all cDNA. The authors' analysis ran thus. Normalization of each sample was performed by random selection of 1 million high-quality reads, each carrying a distinct molecular identifier. Instead of being binned into consensus sequences, reads with shared molecular identifiers were discarded. CDR3 identification, clonotype clustering and error correction used MiTCR with a Q25 quality threshold and the strictest error-elimination algorithm. A nonparametric unseen species model with Euler transformation was used to estimate a lower bound on total TCR beta diversity. TCRdb ran its own pipeline on the public reads, namely fastp trimming at Q25 and MiXCR clone calling, and kept in-frame beta chains. Each entry is one CDR3 protein sequence, shown with its most common DNA and genes. The V and J calls and clone size come from TCRdb's table, not from the authors' own analysis. The sample contains roughly 1,500,000 distinct CDR3 sequences, roughly 45% of them found a single time. In total, the top ten clones hold less than 8% of the sample.

The donors were roughly 39 Caucasian individuals from Russia, aged 6 to 90 years, who were systemically healthy. Approximately 9.7 milliliters of peripheral blood were drawn from each donor into EDTA-treated Vacutainer tubes. Ficoll-Paque density-gradient centrifugation was used to isolate PBMCs, with at least 6.5 million obtained per sample. Trizol reagent was used to extract total RNA from the PBMCs, yielding at least 5 micrograms per sample. For every donor, flow cytometry on a PBMC aliquot measured the percentage of naive CD45RAhigh/CD27high T cells. Recombination connected TRBV20-1 to TRBJ2-7, with 10 middle bases fitting TRBD2. Source material: blood. This receptor was taken from a woman younger than 30 in good health. The CDR3 region has the sequence CSASDARTSGSYEQYF. The nucleotide sequence is given as TGCAGTGCTAGTGATGCTAGGACTAGCGGTTCCTACGAGCAGTACTTC.